This paragraph reports one T cell receptor (beta chain). Its antigen is undetermined. This specimen comes from a study of cytomegalovirus exposure and HLA in healthy donors. Study-wide points: In vitro work confirmed that a few CMV-associated chains recognize CMV antigens. Published work reported that the classifier diagnosed cytomegalovirus status with high specificity and sensitivity. In the approximately 120 validation repertoires, a later analysis found that first-cohort TCR clusters tended to co-occur.

Measured with immunoSEQ multiplex PCR; TCRdb has only the in-frame clones, and not every one. Of approximately 230,000 clones in the sample, roughly 84% are singletons; the top ten hold more than 10%. Donors came from a validation cohort of 90 to 150 subjects, distinct from the first 666-subject cohort. Sequenced input: PBMCs. The TCR sequence derives from a man aged 18 to 29 in good health and CMV-seropositive.

In DNA form, the CDR3 reads TGTGCCAGCAGCCGGGACAGGGGTGTAGAAGGCTACACCTTC. It translates to CASSRDRGVEGYTF. The rearrangement links TRBV5-4 to TRBJ1-2; TRBD1 matches 10 bases. Germline CDR1 is SGHNT and CDR2 is YYREEE (reference sequence). J gave up 8 bases and V 4 bases, and 8 bases lay outside the gene matches. This CDR3 region has 14 residues. Drawing the rest from reference TRBV5-4 and TRBJ1-2, the complete variable domain is ETGVTQSPTHLIKTRGQQVTLRCSSQSGHNTVSWYQQALGQGPQFIFQYYREEENGRGNFPPRFSGLQFPNYSSELNVNALELDDSALYLCASSRDRGVEGYTFGSGTRLTVV.